This passage covers 5 T cell receptor beta chains from one sample sequenced in a study of cytotoxic CD8 clonotypes in ibrutinib-treated CLL. TCRdb keeps only in-frame clones here, not all; method: immunoSEQ multiplex PCR. The profile shows 130,000 to 150,000 clones, approximately 80% of them singletons. Here the sequenced sample was PBMCs, taken after 12 months of ibrutinib treatment. The receptors come from a human donor with chronic lymphocytic leukemia.

The V and J genes are TRBV29-1 and TRBJ1-3; unclear D gene. Germline CDR1 and CDR2: SQVTM and ANQGSEA. The V gene lost 3 bases and the J gene lost 0 bases, with 9 bases spanning the gap. The CDR3 extends over 14 amino acids. The CDR3 DNA is TGCAGCGTTGATACGGGTTACTCTGGAAACACCATATATTTT. Translation gives CSVDTGYSGNTIYF.

The V gene is TRBV6-5, the J gene TRBJ2-1; D is undetermined. The CDR3 has 14 residues. Trimming took 0 bases from V and 5 from J, leaving 8 bases between them. The V gene's germline CDR1 is MNHEY and CDR2 SVGAGI. The CDR3 sequence is CASSYSTPHNEQFF. CDR3 DNA: TGTGCCAGCAGTTACTCGACCCCCCACAATGAGCAGTTCTTC.

The chain joins TRBV7-6 to TRBJ2-7; 9 bases match TRBD1. Germline V gene sequence: CDR1 SGHVS, CDR2 FNYEAQ. Trimming at V came to 5 bases and at J to 2 bases, leaving 4 bases not matched to a gene. CDR3 size: 14 residues. The CDR3 coding sequence is TGTGCCAGCAGCCTGGGGACAGGGCCCTACGAGCAGTACTTC. Translated: CASSLGTGPYEQYF.

The V and J genes are TRBV6-5 and TRBJ1-3; D gene uncertain. This CDR3 is built from 16 residues. Germline loops: CDR1 MNHEY, CDR2 SVGAGI. V dropped 2 bases and J dropped 0 bases, with 11 bases sitting between them. The CDR3 loop is CASSYGGILSGNTIYF. The CDR3 coding sequence is TGTGCCAGCAGTTACGGCGGGATCCTCTCTGGAAACACCATATATTTT.

J is TRBJ2-7 and V is TRBV7-2; TRBD2 agrees at 10 bases. Germline V gives CDR1 SGHTA, CDR2 FQGNSA. The CDR3 is 13 residues long. V lost 3 bases, J lost 6 bases, and 2 bases stayed unmatched. The DNA for the CDR3 is TGTGCCAGCAGCTTTAGCGGGAGGTTCGAGCAGTACTTC. Its translation is CASSFSGRFEQYF. The full variable domain, rest sourced from reference TRBV7-2 and TRBJ2-7, is GAGVSQSPSNKVTEKGKDVELRCDPISGHTALYWYRQSLGQGLEFLIYFQGNSAPDKSGLPSDRFSAERTGGSVSTLTIQRTQQEDSAVYLCASSFSGRFEQYFGPGTRLTVT.